This T cell receptor beta chain originates from a study of shared clonotypes between healthy human individuals. Overall study: Sampling drew on donors who were a couple of women and three men aged 18 to 49.

The assay was run at deep level. In the authors' methods: Filtering was not the same, since immunoSEQ gave junction-only sequences without quality scores. Measured with immunoSEQ multiplex PCR; TCRdb has only the in-frame clones, and not every one. The DNA gave D and trimming, while V, J and clone size come from that table. The table includes more than 1,200,000 clones, 98% detected once. The sequence was collected from a young man in good health. The sample was naive CD4+ T cells sorted from blood. Subset of the sample: CD45RA+ positively selected.

The CDR3 here is CASPGGLAGGYEQYF. DNA for the CDR3: TGTGCCAGCCCCGGGGGGTTAGCGGGAGGCTACGAGCAGTACTTC. The V call is TRBV6-1, the J call TRBJ2-7; 10 nucleotides line up with TRBD2. V lost 8 bases, J lost 3 bases, and 10 bases stayed unmatched. Germline V gene sequence: CDR1 MNHNS, CDR2 SASEGT. This CDR3 has 15 residues.